This T cell receptor beta chain was sequenced in a study of blood T cell repertoires in COVID-19. Sequenced by immunoSEQ multiplex PCR; TCRdb stores in-frame clones only, minus some. The sample lists about 100,000 clones, roughly nine tenths occurring once. The sample taken for sequencing was peripheral blood. This sequence was found in a man aged 45-60 years with acute or convalescent COVID-19.

CDR3: CASSRGQGAGGANVLTF. CDR3 nucleotides: TGTGCCAGTAGTAGGGGACAGGGAGCGGGCGGGGCCAACGTCCTGACTTTC. This chain uses TRBV19 with TRBJ2-6, with 9 bases aligning to TRBD1. V shed 4 bases and J 4 bases; nucleotides not matched to a gene: 8. The CDR3 extends over 17 amino acids. Germline assignment: CDR1 LNHDA and CDR2 SQIVND (reference sequence).